The 26 T cell receptor beta chains reported below all come from one sample, sequenced in a study of T cell responses to AZD1222 COVID-19 vaccine. Sequencing used immunoSEQ multiplex PCR; TCRdb keeps in-frame clones, though not all of them. The data show about 140,000 clones, roughly 92% seen once. Here the sequenced sample was peripheral blood, taken on day 0 of AZD1222 vaccination. The receptors derive from an adult in good health.

The DNA of the CDR3 is TGTGCCAGCAGTGAGGGGTGGACAGGCATTCAGTACTTC. It specifies CASSEGWTGIQYF. V and J are TRBV27 and TRBJ2-4; 7 nucleotides align to TRBD1. This CDR3 is 13 amino acids long. The V and J ends lost 5 bases and 9 bases, in that order; junction bases with no gene match: 7. Germline values: CDR1 MNHEY, CDR2 SMNVEV (reference sequence).

V and J are TRBV6-5 and TRBJ2-5, with 11 bases aligning to TRBD1. Germline V gives CDR1 MNHEY, CDR2 SVGAGI. J lost 2 bases, V lost 7 bases, and 6 bases had no gene match. The length of the CDR3 is 15 residues. The CDR3 is CASKDRDRGQETQYF. The CDR3 region has the DNA TGTGCCAGCAAAGACCGGGACAGGGGGCAAGAGACCCAGTACTTC.

The chain recombines TRBV7-9 with TRBJ2-7, with 10 bases aligning to TRBD1. The CDR3 loop spans 14 amino acids. V shed 5 bases, J shed 4 bases, and the junction held 5 bases outside the gene matches. The V gene's germline CDR1 is SEHNR and CDR2 FQNEAQ (reference sequence). CDR3 sequence (DNA): TGTGCCAGCAGCCCAGGGACAGGGGCATACGAGCAGTACTTC. Translation: CASSPGTGAYEQYF.

This chain uses TRBV30 with TRBJ2-7; D ambiguous. Germline CDR1 GTSNPN, CDR2 SVGIG (reference sequence). The length of the CDR3 is 11 residues. V was shortened by 5 bases and J by 3 bases, with 8 bases between the two germline ends. The CDR3 nucleotides are TGTGCCTGGGCGGCAAGCTACGAGCAGTACTTC. Amino acid sequence: CAWAASYEQYF.

The gene calls are TRBV28 and TRBJ1-1; D not resolved. V shed 5 bases and J shed 0 bases, with 1 base lying between them. The CDR3 is made up of 11 amino acids. CDR1 and CDR2 from the germline V gene are MDHEN and SYDVKM. CDR3 in DNA: TGTGCCAGCAGTATGAACACTGAAGCTTTCTTT. This translates into CASSMNTEAFF.

The CDR3 region has the DNA TGTGCCAGCAGCCATCGGGGGAGGGCCTACGAGCAGTACTTC. This translates into CASSHRGRAYEQYF. The gene calls are TRBV28 and TRBJ2-7; TRBD2 matches 7 bases. J was trimmed by 2 bases and V by 6 bases; bases with no gene match: 7. The CDR3 loop spans 14 amino acids. Germline values: CDR1 MDHEN, CDR2 SYDVKM.

As DNA, the CDR3 is TGCGCCAGCAGTCGCCCCCGTAGGCTTGGCTACACCTTC. It yields the protein CASSRPRRLGYTF. The chain is built from TRBV23-1 and TRBJ1-2; D is ambiguous. TRBV23-1 is an open reading frame whose function is uncertain. V lost 4 bases and J lost 7, with 13 bases in between. This CDR3 region has 13 residues.

This rearrangement joins TRBV7-2 to TRBJ2-7; 10 bases match TRBD2. Germline assignment: CDR1 SGHTA and CDR2 FQGNSA. With V trimmed by 6 bases and J by 0 bases, 5 bases remained unmatched. The CDR3 covers 15 residues. For the CDR3, the DNA is TGTGCCAGCAGACCTTCTAGCGGGAGCTCCTACGAGCAGTACTTC. Translated: CASRPSSGSSYEQYF.

This chain connects TRBV6-5 to TRBJ2-3, with D perhaps matching TRBD1 (6 bases). V shed 6 bases and J shed 6 bases, with 13 bases lying between them. The CDR3 length is 13 residues. CDR1 and CDR2 (germline): MNHEY, SVGAGI. CDR3 protein: CASSFTGSDTQYF. As DNA, the CDR3 is TGTGCCAGCAGCTTTACAGGGAGCGATACGCAGTATTTT.

The genes are TRBV5-1 and TRBJ2-3; D possibly matches TRBD1 or TRBD2 (5 bases each). V was clipped by 3 bases and J by 1 base, with 9 bases between them. The CDR3 covers 14 residues. CDR1 SGHRS and CDR2 YFSETQ come from the germline V gene. The CDR3 DNA reads as TGCGCCAGCAGCTCCCGGGGACGCACAGATACGCAGTATTTT. Its translation: CASSSRGRTDTQYF. Full variable domain (outside the CDR3, taken from reference TRBV5-1 and TRBJ2-3): KAGVTQTPRYLIKTRGQQVTLSCSPISGHRSVSWYQQTPGQGLQFLFEYFSETQRNKGNFPGRFSGRQFSNSRSEMNVSTLELGDSALYLCASSSRGRTDTQYFGPGTRLTVL.

This sequence joins TRBV5-1 and TRBJ1-5; no clear D. CDR1 and CDR2 from the germline V gene are SGHRS and YFSETQ. The CDR3 is made up of 14 amino acids. The ends were cut back, 1 base at V and 6 bases at J, with 11 bases in the middle. The CDR3 protein is CASSLSAEGQPQHF. The CDR3 bases are TGCGCCAGCAGCTTGTCGGCTGAGGGTCAGCCCCAGCATTTT.

The chain joins TRBV10-3 to TRBJ1-2; TRBD1 is a possible D gene (5 bases). V lost 0 bases to trimming and J lost 5 bases, with 25 bases between them. The CDR3 runs 19 residues. In germline, CDR1 is ENHRY, CDR2 SYGVKD. CDR3 sequence: CAISESIPPAGSFLYGYTF. CDR3 DNA: TGTGCCATCAGTGAGTCGATCCCCCCCGCAGGGAGCTTCTTGTATGGCTACACCTTC.

The chain links TRBV6-1 to TRBJ2-7; 11 bases match TRBD1. The ends lost 0 bases at V and 9 bases at J; junction bases unmatched: 16. The CDR3 loop spans 18 amino acids. Germline V gene lookup returns CDR1 MNHNS and CDR2 SASEGT. CDR3 sequence (DNA): TGTGCCAGCAGTGAAGCGGGACAGGGGGTCCTCGGGCAAGCTGCGCAGTACTTC. Translated: CASSEAGQGVLGQAAQYF.

The chain recombines TRBV2 with TRBJ1-1; D unresolved. V lost 8 bases and J 7 bases, leaving 17 bases between the germline ends. Germline V lookup: CDR1 SNHLY, CDR2 FYNNEI. The CDR3 has 13 residues. CDR3 protein: CASSKSRPSEAFF. The CDR3 DNA reads TGTGCCAGCTCGAAAAGTAGGCCGAGTGAAGCTTTCTTT. The full variable domain, its missing parts supplied by reference TRBV2 and TRBJ1-1, is EPEVTQTPSHQVTQMGQEVILRCVPISNHLYFYWYRQILGQKVEFLVSFYNNEISEKSEIFDDQFSVERPDGSNFTLKIRSTKLEDSAMYFCASSKSRPSEAFFGQGTRLTVV.

V gene TRBV7-3 combines with J gene TRBJ2-6; D is possibly TRBD2 (5 bases). The V end was cut by 2 bases, the J end by 4 bases, with 15 bases between. CDR1 is SGHTA, CDR2 FQGTGA, per germline. The CDR3 has 17 amino acids. The CDR3 DNA reads as TGTGCCAGCAGCTTACCTCCCTCGGGGTCAGGGGCCAACGTCCTGACTTTC. It specifies CASSLPPSGSGANVLTF.

This chain uses TRBV5-1 with TRBJ1-1; 9 nucleotides line up with TRBD1. V trimming: 5 bases; J trimming: 0 bases; junction bases outside the gene matches: 14. CDR1 is SGHRS, CDR2 YFSETQ, per germline. This CDR3 spans 18 amino acids. The CDR3 spells CASSRAHRGLGMNTEAFF. CDR3 coding DNA: TGCGCCAGCAGTCGTGCCCACAGGGGGCTGGGGATGAACACTGAAGCTTTCTTT. The whole variable domain, remainder taken from reference TRBV5-1 and TRBJ1-1, is KAGVTQTPRYLIKTRGQQVTLSCSPISGHRSVSWYQQTPGQGLQFLFEYFSETQRNKGNFPGRFSGRQFSNSRSEMNVSTLELGDSALYLCASSRAHRGLGMNTEAFFGQGTRLTVV.

The chain has TRBV5-6 and TRBJ1-2; D gene uncertain. The V end was cut by 3 bases, the J end by 5 bases, with 14 bases between. In germline, CDR1 is SGHDT, CDR2 YYEEEE. CDR3 size: 14 residues. The CDR3 sequence is CASSSLGQDYGYTF. CDR3 DNA: TGTGCCAGCAGCTCCCTCGGGCAGGATTATGGCTACACCTTC.

CDR3 sequence reads: CASSQVGTSGRALNEQFF. Written as DNA, the CDR3 is TGTGCCAGCAGCCAAGTCGGGACTAGCGGGAGGGCCTTAAATGAGCAGTTCTTC. The rearrangement joins TRBV4-2 to TRBJ2-1; 16 positions agree with TRBD2. This CDR3 is 18 amino acids long. The V gene end was trimmed by 1 base and the J gene end by 7 bases; junction bases not matched to a gene: 7. Germline CDR1 and CDR2: LGHNA and YNFKEQ.

The V gene is TRBV5-4, the J gene TRBJ1-2; TRBD1 matches at 8 bases. V lost 2 bases, J lost 4 bases, and 4 bases stayed unmatched. This CDR3 is built from 14 residues. Germline V gene data show CDR1 as SGHNT and CDR2 as YYREEE (reference sequence). The CDR3 here is CASSFYRGTYGYTF. As DNA, the CDR3 is TGTGCCAGCAGCTTTTACAGGGGGACCTATGGCTACACCTTC.

V usage is TRBV6-5 and J usage is TRBJ1-5; TRBD1 matches at 7 bases. Germline V gene lookup returns CDR1 MNHEY and CDR2 SVGAGI. This CDR3 has 14 amino acids. Unmatched junction bases numbered 4, after V lost 6 bases and J lost 2 bases. Here the CDR3 reads CASRQTGGNQPQHF. The CDR3 coding sequence is TGTGCCAGCAGACAAACAGGGGGCAATCAGCCCCAGCATTTT.

The chain is built from TRBV5-1 and TRBJ1-1; the D is unclear. Germline-derived CDR1 and CDR2 are SGHRS and YFSETQ. There are 13 residues in the CDR3. Deletions cut 1 base from V and 3 bases from J, with 7 bases between. CDR3 sequence reads: CASSLYIDTEAFF. The CDR3 DNA follows: TGCGCCAGCAGCTTGTACATCGACACTGAAGCTTTCTTT.

CDR3 region: CASSLAGEIHGYTF. The CDR3 DNA is TGTGCCAGCAGCTTGGCGGGGGAAATCCATGGCTACACCTTC. The rearrangement uses TRBV5-4 and TRBJ1-2; tentative D call: TRBD1 (5 bases). There are 14 residues in the CDR3. Trimming stripped 0 bases from V and 6 bases from J, with 12 bases between. Germline assignment: CDR1 SGHNT and CDR2 YYREEE (reference sequence).

The chain has TRBV28 and TRBJ1-2; D remains ambiguous. The CDR3 spans 12 residues. With 6 bases removed from V and 4 bases from J, the gap between germline ends came to 9 bases. Per the germline V gene, CDR1 is MDHEN and CDR2 is SYDVKM. CDR3 sequence reads: CASRRRAYGYTF. In nucleotides, the CDR3 is TGTGCCAGCAGGAGGAGGGCCTATGGCTACACCTTC.

The V call is TRBV18, the J call TRBJ2-7; D might be TRBD1 (6 bases). In germline, CDR1 is KGHSH, CDR2 LQKENI. CDR3 length: 13 residues. V was clipped by 4 bases and J by 0 bases, with 7 bases between them. CDR3 protein: CASSRDNSYEQYF. In nucleotides, the CDR3 is TGTGCCAGCTCACGGGACAACTCCTACGAGCAGTACTTC.

This sequence joins TRBV5-5 and TRBJ2-3; 8 bases align to TRBD2. Germline V lookup: CDR1 SGHKS, CDR2 YYEKEE (reference sequence). The CDR3 has 16 residues. V shed 4 bases, J shed 3 bases, and the junction held 10 bases outside the gene matches. CDR3 residues: CASSLAGLGITDTQYF. In DNA, the CDR3 is TGTGCCAGCAGCCTCGCGGGACTAGGAATAACAGATACGCAGTATTTT.

This clone was counted only a few times. DNA for the CDR3: TGTGCCAGCAGCGTCGGAGAGACCCAGTACTTC. As protein: CASSVGETQYF. The gene calls are TRBV5-6 and TRBJ2-5; D is undetermined. This CDR3 has 11 residues. Germline V gene data show CDR1 as SGHDT and CDR2 as YYEEEE. V was pared by 4 bases and J by 4 bases, with 5 bases between.